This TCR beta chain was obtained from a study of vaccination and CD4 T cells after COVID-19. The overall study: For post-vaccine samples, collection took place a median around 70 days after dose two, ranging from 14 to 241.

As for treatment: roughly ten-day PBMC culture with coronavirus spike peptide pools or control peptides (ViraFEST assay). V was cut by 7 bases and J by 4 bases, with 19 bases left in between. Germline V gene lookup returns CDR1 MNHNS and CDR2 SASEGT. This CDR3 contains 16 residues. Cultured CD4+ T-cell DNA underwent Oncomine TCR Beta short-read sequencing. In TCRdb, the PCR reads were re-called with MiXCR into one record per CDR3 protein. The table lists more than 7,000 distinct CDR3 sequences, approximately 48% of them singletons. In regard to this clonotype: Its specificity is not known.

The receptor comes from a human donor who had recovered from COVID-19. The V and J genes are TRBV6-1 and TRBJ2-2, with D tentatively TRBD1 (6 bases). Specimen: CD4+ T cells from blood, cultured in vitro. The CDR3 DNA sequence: TGTGCCAGCACCACGCTACAGGGAAGGTCCACCGGGGAGCTGTTTTTT. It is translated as CASTTLQGRSTGELFF.